This T cell receptor beta chain is drawn from a study of cytomegalovirus exposure and HLA in healthy donors. Study observations and caveats: There were several of the most significant clusters that appeared linked to common viral pathogens in a later analysis.

The primer mix had 60 Vbeta and 13 Jbeta primers. Measured with immunoSEQ multiplex PCR; TCRdb has only the in-frame clones, and not every one. This sample has about 190,000 clones, with about 77% found just once. The CDR3 spans 13 residues. Trimming removed 4 bases at V and 1 base at J, with 8 bases between. From germline, CDR1 is SGDLS and CDR2 YYNGEE. With respect to this clone: Its antigen is not identified.

The sample comprised PBMCs. The J gene is TRBJ2-5, the V gene TRBV9; D is unresolved. The sequence came from a woman in her twenties or thirties in good health and CMV-seropositive. The CDR3 nucleotides are TGTGCCAGCAGCTCCCTCTCCCAAGAGACCCAGTACTTC. Translating gives CASSSLSQETQYF.